Here is one TCR beta chain with its context. In germline, CDR1 is SGHTA, CDR2 FQGNSA. V shed 2 bases and J shed 1 base, with 11 bases lying between them. This CDR3 is built from 15 residues. Sequencing was performed with immunoSEQ multiplex PCR; in TCRdb, only in-frame clones are kept and a portion is missing. The table shows about 1.1 million clones, with about 72% occurring only once. This record comes from a study of shared clonotypes between healthy human individuals. Sequencing was carried out using memory CD4+ T cells from PBMCs. The subset is: CD45RA-negative fraction. V is TRBV7-2 and J is TRBJ1-2; no firm D call. The source of this sequence is a man aged 18 to 29 in good health. Some clones in this sample may be carry-over from other donors' samples. The CDR3 loop is CASSLRRTDNYGYTF. The CDR3 region has the DNA TGTGCCAGCAGCTTACGACGGACGGATAACTATGGCTACACCTTC.